The source of this T cell receptor (beta chain) is a study of cytomegalovirus exposure and HLA in healthy donors (dated by TCRdb to the late 2010s). Background for the entire study: According to an earlier analysis of a few hundred of the donors, about 179 million T cells yielded roughly 110 million unique TCR beta sequences and 276 Gb of sequence data. Donor age, sex, ethnicity and CMV serostatus were compiled alongside the repertoire data. Four or five DR-DQ haplotypes were handled as single units for association and clustering, since linkage in the cohort was strong. A later genetic analysis took genome-wide SNP genotypes for about 65% of the roughly 670 donors and used that subset as a discovery cohort. The aim of the study was to test whether cataloging public T cell receptors could identify signatures of past pathogen exposure. HLA typing included class I and class II loci at four-digit resolution. In a later analysis, previously published TCR beta repertoires from about 670 donors were re-analyzed and high-resolution HLA genotyping was added so that TCR occurrence patterns could be studied. Among roughly 400 genotyped donors of the cohort, an average of approximately 240,000 unique TCR beta nucleotide sequences was sequenced per donor, of which 15% to 20% were non-productive. An early release that covered about 600 HLA-typed donors contained around 300 gigabases of sequencing data and about 93 million unique TCR sequences. An earlier analysis of roughly 580 of the donors used high-throughput TCR beta sequencing to judge whether each TCR beta V gene segment behaved as functional or pseudogenic. Every repertoire in the discovery cohort had been generated on one and the same sequencing platform. The genetic ancestry cluster associated with self-reported Caucasian donors included around 76% of the roughly 390 genotyped donors. Along with the approximately 650-subject first cohort, a separate validation cohort of roughly 110 different subjects was used. To predict cytomegalovirus infection status, the study combined high-throughput TCR immunosequencing, statistical association of individual TCRs with disease status, and machine learning. Typing coverage differed by locus: A, B, C, DRB1 and DQB1 were typed in roughly 620-630 donors, DQA1 in about 550, DPA1 in 600 to 610, and DPB1 in approximately 450. In the later analysis, no new phenotypic data were used to find candidate immune exposures; instead, reliance was placed on TCR beta sequences and their occurrence across donors. The study used immunosequencing to profile the T cell repertoires of about 670 subjects and linked those repertoires to cytomegalovirus serostatus. The paper as a whole reports these results and caveats: In the study, 150 to 200 TCR beta chains were listed as associated with cytomegalovirus. The earlier analysis of 587 of the donors excluded 15 to 20 rarely observed V segments, including chromosome 9 orphons, because counts were too low. Broadly in line with IMGT annotations, most TCR beta V segments showed up in productive rearrangements about 87% or about 30% of the time in an earlier analysis of under 700 of the donors. Assigning TCR associations to individual alleles was difficult when HLA alleles, especially DR and DQ, strongly co-occurred. Cytomegalovirus status was reported to be diagnosed by the classifier with high specificity and sensitivity in both the original and validation cohorts. A later analysis found that TCR association rates varied across HLA loci, with DRB1 alleles showing the most associated TCRs and HLA-C alleles the fewest. The authors suggested that the approach could potentially be generalized to other disease states and immunological phenotypes. A later analysis associated about 16,000 TCR beta sequences with specific HLA alleles at a false discovery rate of 0.05. Across donors, most TCR sequences were observed very rarely, whereas some public TCRs were present in many individuals. In a later analysis, HLA-associated TCR beta chains were found to be more clonally expanded and to have lower generation probabilities than equally common non-associated chains. Linkage disequilibrium might explain the correlated functional status among segregating V segments, but an unknown experimental factor could not be ruled out. Because some donors lacked HLA typing at each locus, the association tests relied only on the typed subset. The only immune exposure information available for the cohort was CMV serostatus. A group of highly shared sequence variants was considered likely to be a technical artifact of the sequencing pipeline. Compared with the approximately 700-donor mean, donors in an Asian-associated ancestry cluster had fewer N-insertions in productive TCRs, according to a later genetic analysis. The cohort was sequenced for TCR beta chains only, and without alpha or paired-chain data the features that could be detected were limited. In vitro tests confirmed that three of the cytomegalovirus-associated TCR beta chains recognize cytomegalovirus antigens. A further reported finding was that TCR beta sequences accurately predicted the HLA-A and HLA-B alleles for most subjects in the first cohort. A later analysis found that most CMV-associated TCR beta chains appeared HLA-restricted, with HLA associations seemingly driven largely by CMV exposure. A later genetic analysis associated a missense DCLRE1C variant with V-gene and J-gene trimming of TCR beta chains, and an independent cohort replicated the association. The presence/absence analyses assumed that sequencing depth was roughly uniform across donors, and that assumption may not be true. In a later analysis, several top co-occurrence clusters were reported to appear linked to parvovirus B19, influenza, CMV and Epstein-Barr virus.

Library method: the immunoSEQ multiplex PCR assay. For the multiplex PCR, a mixture combining 60 forward primers for TCR Vbeta segments and 13 reverse primers for TCR Jbeta segments was used. The CDR3 region of rearranged TCR beta genes was amplified from genomic DNA with a multiplex PCR assay. The amplified TCR beta libraries were sequenced on the Illumina HiSeq System as 87-base-pair reads. Turning to the authors' computational methods: A later analysis counted about 76 million unique TCR beta chains across the 500 to 850 repertoires, and some 11 million of these chains were shared by at least two donors. Raw reads were error-corrected and collapsed into unique sequences by a nearest-neighbor algorithm in which closely related sequences were merged to remove PCR and sequencing errors. Alignment of CDR3 sequences to IMGT reference sequences was used to assign V, D and J gene segments. Each retained sequence needed at least a six-nucleotide match to both a V gene segment and a J gene segment. A rearrangement counted as productive if the CDR3 had no stop codons and remained in frame with V and J, and every other rearrangement counted as non-productive. CDR3 was defined by IMGT convention, running from the second conserved V-encoded cysteine to the conserved J-encoded phenylalanine. The earlier analysis of approximately 590 of the donors excluded any sequence lacking an unambiguous match to a single V gene segment. In an earlier analysis of roughly 600 of the donors, a V segment was called functional when productive rearrangements were above 56.7%, and segregating when the standard deviation between donors exceeded 5%. To diagnose cytomegalovirus status from the catalog of TCR beta chain sequences, a statistical classification framework was built. In a later analysis, TCR nucleotide sequences were compared against IMGT/GENE-DB human TR gene sequences so that V and J genes could be assigned. The TCRdist pipeline was used in a later analysis to assign CDR3 sequences and most-parsimonious VDJ recombination scenarios. A later analysis defined each TCR beta chain by its CDR3 amino acid sequence plus V-gene family, and excluded reads lacking a unique V-gene family. To address suspected cross-contamination and a sequencing artifact, a later analysis removed some 620 highly shared, low-generation-probability nucleotide sequences. For each public chain, a later analysis derived a clonal expansion index from normalized ranks of inferred template counts within each repertoire. A later analysis computed generation probabilities with a VDJ recombination model fitted to out-of-frame rearrangements, and checked the results against IGoR. A later analysis scored TCR-TCR, TCR-HLA and TCR-CMV co-occurrence with hypergeometric tests, applying a repertoire-size bias correction to TCR pairs. In a later analysis, false discovery rates were estimated by permuting HLA or CMV assignments 20 times. In a later analysis, co-occurring TCRs were grouped with DBSCAN, and TCRdist sequence similarity was added when clustering was performed within HLA-allele-positive subsets. Co-occurrence clustering excluded repertoires with fewer than 30,000 or more than 120,000 public chains, plus five with anomalous nucleotide sharing. What TCRdb holds here is the immuneACCESS table cut down to in-frame rearrangements. Part of the clones is not present; checked against another copy, under half of the missing clones reflect an unresolved V gene, and the others are unexplained. The V and J calls and clone size were taken over from that table, and D and trimming were inferred from the DNA. Within this sample are approximately 140,000 clones, with 55% to 75% of them counted one time only. Jointly, the top ten make up approximately 6.6% of the sample.

A remark on this clone: Its target antigen remains unknown. The sample holds no much larger clone one base away, and base qualities are not on file.

The cohort was made up of 666 healthy bone marrow donors. At the time of sampling, all cohort members were nominally healthy, though unrecorded immune exposures were likely present. The donor was CMV seropositive and was included in the group of 250 to 350 seropositive cohort members. A peripheral blood sample was provided by each donor, and peripheral blood mononuclear cells were used for TCR beta sequencing. The Qiagen DNeasy Blood Extraction Kit was used to extract genomic DNA from the blood cell samples. The specimen was PBMCs. This TCR was recovered from an older woman in good health and CMV-seropositive.

The DNA sequence is TGTGCCAGCAGCTTTGACAGGAACACTGAAGCTTTCTTT. It specifies CASSFDRNTEAFF. The chain joins TRBV5-4 to TRBJ1-1, and TRBD1 may be the D gene, going by 5 matching bases. For CDR1 and CDR2, the germline V gene (reference sequence) lists SGHNT and YYREEE. Between the V and J ends, shortened by 2 bases and 1 base respectively, the junction contains 6 bases. The CDR3 spans 13 residues, from the cysteine through the phenylalanine. Only the CDR3 region is kept as DNA, spanning 39 bases read in frame from base 1.